This T cell receptor beta chain was captured by sequencing in a study of neurological immune-mediated disorders. Germline V gene lookup returns CDR1 DFQATT and CDR2 SNEGSKA (reference sequence). The CDR3 totals 16 residues. V shed 1 base and J 9 bases; nucleotides not matched to a gene: 10. Each CDR3 protein gets one entry after TCRdb re-called the 5' RACE reads with MiXCR. The sample has about 24,000 distinct CDR3 sequences, around 15% seen once; the top ten hold approximately 16%. This clonotype was seen ten or more times. The source is a woman in her thirties or forties with HTLV-1-associated myelopathy (HAM/TSP). J is TRBJ1-6 and V is TRBV20-1; 9 bases match TRBD1. The sequenced sample consisted of PBMCs. The CDR3: CSARGDREFQGSPLHF. CDR3 DNA sequence: TGCAGTGCTAGAGGGGACAGGGAGTTTCAGGGTTCACCCCTCCACTTT.